This TCR beta chain was captured by sequencing in a study of blood T cell repertoires in COVID-19 (dated by TCRdb to 2020 to 2021). With respect to the entire study: Samples covering the acute and convalescent phases of COVID-19 were provided by collaborators in the United States, Italy and Spain. Where available, HLA class I and class II types were obtained from metadata supplied by the sample provider rather than from assay-based typing. Subjects who had been exposed to COVID-19, were actively infected with it, or had recovered from it provided the deeply sampled blood TCRbeta repertoires that made up the dataset. Sample metadata almost always included a de-identified subject ID, COVID-19 status, age in years and sex. The material from the prospective study consisted of cDNA or gDNA derived from T cells, B-cell-depleted T cells, or PBMCs. The repertoires were released in a freely available public database intended as a resource for research on the immune response to SARS-CoV-2. Samples were obtained from the ongoing ImmuneRACE study (first 160 participants) and from 1,200 or so subjects provided by 6 global collaborators.

To note about this clone: This receptor's antigen is unknown. It has no much larger one-base neighbor in the sample; base qualities were not kept.

TCRbeta CDR3 regions were amplified from genomic DNA by means of the immunoSEQ Assay, a bias-controlled multiplex PCR. The source study handled its data this way. Nucleated cell counts per sample were estimated from amplification of reference gene primers within the assay. To quantify the absolute abundance of each unique TCRbeta CDR3 rearrangement, sequence reads were collapsed and filtered. For each sample, productive Simpson clonality was calculated as the square root of Simpson's diversity index across productive rearrangements. TCRdb's version of the immuneACCESS table is confined to in-frame rearrangements and falls short of the full clone set. An unresolved V gene accounts for under half of the shortfall where checked; the remainder is of unknown origin. V and J calls plus clone size are reproduced from that table; the DNA served to infer D and trimming. Across this sample there are 250,000 to 350,000 clones, with approximately 90% seen only once. In total, the top ten clones hold about 9.4% of the sample.

Participants in the prospective study were enrolled through a virtual design, were aged roughly 18 to 95 years, and lived in approximately 24 United States geographic areas. In the prospective study, cohorts were assigned on the basis of participant-reported clinical history obtained from a screening survey and a study questionnaire. Recovered participants in ImmuneRACE Cohort 3 were defined as having two consecutive negative NP/OP PCR tests, clearance from a healthcare professional, or resolution of symptoms. In the prospective study, whole blood, serum and a nasopharyngeal or oropharyngeal swab were collected from each participant by mobile phlebotomists. Prospective study participants could optionally give additional blood draws and questionnaires over a roughly two-month period. Before DNA extraction, prospective study blood samples were shipped either frozen or at room temperature. Broader findings and caveats from the paper: The quantity of clinical and demographic metadata differed by source and by participant and was supplied without curation.

The germline V gene (reference sequence) yields LGHDT for CDR1 and YNNKEL for CDR2. The CDR3 goes from the cysteine to the phenylalanine over 11 residues. The read is trimmed to its CDR3 DNA, 33 bases read in frame from base 1. V and J are truncated by 4 bases and 8 bases respectively, leaving an intervening sequence of 8 bases. The sequence was obtained from a woman in her late teens or twenties who had recovered from COVID-19. This chain is built from TRBV3-1 (or the pseudogene TRBV3-2) and TRBJ1-2, with the D segment identity uncertain. Sample: PBMCs or T cells enriched from blood (not recorded which). The DNA sequence is TGTGCCAGCAGCCGCCACGGGGGCTACACCTTC. Its translation reads: CASSRHGGYTF.